This T cell receptor (beta chain) was recovered during a study of blood T cell repertoires in COVID-19. About the study: The origin of the acute and convalescent COVID-19 samples was the United States, Italy and Spain. The analysed material was cDNA or gDNA that came from T cells, B-cell-depleted T cells, or PBMCs.

Original processing notes: Cell counts per sample came from amplifying reference gene primers. Profiling relied on immunoSEQ multiplex PCR, and the TCRdb table lists in-frame clones only, not all of them. V and J calls and clone size are those listed in that table; D and trimming were worked out from the DNA. In the table there are around 53,000 clones, about 83% of which are singletons. Germline V gene data show CDR1 as MNHEY and CDR2 as SMNVEV (reference sequence). V trimming: 5 bases; J trimming: 0 bases; junction bases outside the gene matches: 6. CDR3 length: 16 amino acids. The sequenced sample was peripheral blood. The rearrangement uses TRBV27 and TRBJ1-3; 8 bases are a match to TRBD1. The clonotype comes from a man over 45 with acute or convalescent COVID-19. For the CDR3, the DNA is TGTGCCAGCAGTCCAAGGACAGGGCTCTCTGGAAACACCATATATTTT. As protein: CASSPRTGLSGNTIYF.